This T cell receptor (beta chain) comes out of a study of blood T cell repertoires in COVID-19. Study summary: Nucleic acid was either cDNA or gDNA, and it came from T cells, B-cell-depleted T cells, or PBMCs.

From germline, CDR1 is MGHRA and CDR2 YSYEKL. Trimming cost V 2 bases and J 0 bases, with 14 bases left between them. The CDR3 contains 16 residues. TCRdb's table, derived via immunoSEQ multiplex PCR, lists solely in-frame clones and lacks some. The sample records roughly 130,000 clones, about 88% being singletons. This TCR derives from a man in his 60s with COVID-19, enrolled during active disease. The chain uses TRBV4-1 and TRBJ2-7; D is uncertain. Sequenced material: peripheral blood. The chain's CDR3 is CASSQSLLLSSYEQYF. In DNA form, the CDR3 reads TGCGCCAGCAGCCAAAGCCTCCTACTTTCCTCCTACGAGCAGTACTTC.